A selection of T cell receptor beta chains follows, all from one sample in a study of prognosis after radiotherapy for stage I lung cancer. In TCRdb, the multiplex PCR reads were re-called with MiXCR into one record per CDR3 protein. This table has fewer than 65,000 distinct CDR3 sequences, roughly 36% appearing once. Here the sequenced sample was PBMCs, taken before or after stereotactic body radiation therapy (not recorded which). Receptor source: a donor of 50 years or more with non-small cell lung cancer. Each CDR3 is given with its conserved first and last residue. A D gene is named only where the DNA matches it firmly. Size is omitted from some rows. Given values are once, few, many or a class for expanded clones.

V	D	J	size	DNA	CDR3
TRBV18	.	TRBJ1-1	.	TGTGCCAGCTCACCGGACAGTCTATTCGCTGAAGCTTTCTTT	CASSPDSLFAEAFF
TRBV3-1	.	TRBJ2-7	.	TGTTCCAGCATCCAAAGGACGGTGTCCTACGAGCAGTACTTC	CSSIQRTVSYEQYF
TRBV7-2	.	TRBJ2-7	.	TGTGCCGGCAGCCCCAGTACGCACTCCTACGAGCAGTACTTC	CAGSPSTHSYEQYF
TRBV7-2	.	TRBJ2-3	many	TGTGCCAGCAGCTTATTCGACCTAACCACAGATACGCAGTATTTT	CASSLFDLTTDTQYF
TRBV9	.	TRBJ1-1	many	TGTGCCAGCAGCCCAATGTTGGGGCACTCTGAAGCTTTCTTT	CASSPMLGHSEAFF
TRBV27	.	TRBJ2-2	.	TGTGCCAGCAGTTCGAAATACCGGGTCGCCTACACCGGGGAGCTGTTTTTT	CASSSKYRVAYTGELFF
TRBV4-2	.	TRBJ2-7	many	TGTGCCAGCAGCCAAGGGTCCCTCGAGCAGTACTTC	CASSQGSLEQYF
TRBV25-1	.	TRBJ2-2	.	TGTGCCAGCGGGGACCGTACCGGGGAGCTGTTTTTT	CASGDRTGELFF
TRBV2	.	TRBJ1-1	many	TGTGCCAGCAGTGAATTCGGCAGGGTGAACACTGAAGCTTTCTTT	CASSEFGRVNTEAFF
TRBV7-2	TRBD1	TRBJ2-7	many	TGTGCCAGCAGCTTTACAGGGGGCGCGGTTTACGAGCAGTACTTC	CASSFTGGAVYEQYF
TRBV6-1	TRBD1	TRBJ1-4	many	TGTGCCAGCAGTAAGGACAGGAATAATGAAAAACTGTTTTTT	CASSKDRNNEKLFF
TRBV5-5	.	TRBJ2-1	many	TGTGCCAGCAGCTTTTCCCTCCGGAATGAGCAGTTCTTC	CASSFSLRNEQFF
TRBV11-2	TRBD1	TRBJ2-5	few	TGTGCCAGCAGACGGACAGGTGGGCAAGAGACCCAGTACTTC	CASRRTGGQETQYF
TRBV20-1	.	TRBJ2-7	many	TGCAGTGCTTCTTCTACTTATACCTACGAGCAGTACTTC	CSASSTYTYEQYF
TRBV6-1	TRBD2	TRBJ2-7	few	TGTGCCAGCAGGCCCGGGACTAGGCCTTGGGAGCAGTACTTC	CASRPGTRPWEQYF
TRBV2	.	TRBJ2-1	many	TGTGCCAGCAGGCCGTCCAGCGTGGCCAATGAGCAGTTCTTC	CASRPSSVANEQFF
TRBV6-1	TRBD1	TRBJ1-4	.	TGTGCCAGCAGTGAAGGGACAGGTTTTAATGAAAAACTGTTTTTT	CASSEGTGFNEKLFF
TRBV7-9	.	TRBJ2-7	once	TGTGCCAGCAGTCTCCTTGACCAGCAGTACTTC	CASSLLDQQYF
TRBV12-5	TRBD2	TRBJ2-5	.	TGTGCTAGTTGTTTCAGCGGGAGTATGGGCGAGGCCCAGTACTTC	CASCFSGSMGEAQYF
TRBV12-3/TRBV12-4	.	TRBJ2-3	.	TGTGCCAGCAGTTTAGTCCAGGGATTAACAGATACGCAGTATTTT	CASSLVQGLTDTQYF
TRBV24-1	.	TRBJ1-2	once	TGTGCCACCAGTGACCCTTCGACGGCTAACTATGGCTACACCTTC	CATSDPSTANYGYTF
TRBV5-1	.	TRBJ2-1	many	TGCGCCAGCAGCTTGGCTATAGGGAGGACACGAGATGAGCAGTTCTTC	CASSLAIGRTRDEQFF